The next 19 T cell receptor beta chains were all read from a single sample in a study of T cell responses to AZD1222 COVID-19 vaccine. Sequencing was performed with immunoSEQ multiplex PCR; in TCRdb, only in-frame clones are kept and a portion is missing. Of approximately 130,000 clones in the sample, 80% to 90% were seen once. Sequenced here: peripheral blood, sampled 28 days after the second AZD1222 dose. These receptors were taken from an adult who received the AZD1222 COVID-19 vaccine.

The chain links TRBV18 to TRBJ1-1, with TRBD1 as a possible D gene (6 bases). Germline V gives CDR1 KGHSH, CDR2 LQKENI. The V gene lost 5 bases and the J gene lost 5 bases, with 12 bases spanning the gap. CDR3 length: 13 residues. The CDR3 coding sequence is TGTGCCAGCTCAGTCTCAGGGGAGACTGAAGCTTTCTTT. Protein: CASSVSGETEAFF.

CDR3 DNA sequence: TGTGCCAGCAGCTTAGATCCGTCCATGAACACTGAAGCTTTCTTT. Its protein is CASSLDPSMNTEAFF. V and J are TRBV11-2 and TRBJ1-1; D is unclear. The CDR3 has 15 residues. Germline values: CDR1 SGHAT, CDR2 FQNNGV. Trimming cost V 0 bases and J 0 bases, with 8 bases left between them.

The gene calls are TRBV4-2 and TRBJ2-5; the match to TRBD2 covers 13 bases. There are 17 residues in the CDR3. V lost 4 bases and J lost 3; bases outside the gene matches: 8. Germline CDR1 is LGHNA and CDR2 is YNFKEQ. In DNA, the CDR3 is TGTGCCAGCAGCCCACGGGTCGGGACTAGCGGGGAAGAGACCCAGTACTTC. Residues: CASSPRVGTSGEETQYF.

The DNA for the CDR3 is TGTGCCAGCAGCCAAGGCCCATGGGACGGAAACACCATATATTTT. Translated, it gives CASSQGPWDGNTIYF. This chain connects TRBV3-1 (or the pseudogene TRBV3-2) to TRBJ1-3; maybe TRBD1 (5 bases). Trimming shortened V by 1 base and J by 4 bases, and 11 bases separated the two germline ends. Germline values: CDR1 LGHDT, CDR2 YNNKEL (reference sequence). This CDR3 contains 15 residues.

The chain carries TRBV18 and TRBJ2-3, with 15 bases that match TRBD2. The length of the CDR3 is 16 residues. Per the germline V gene, CDR1 is KGHSH and CDR2 is LQKENI. The V segment lost 3 bases and the J segment 4 bases; nucleotides outside the gene matches: 2. The CDR3 spells CASSPGLAGGADTQYF. DNA of the CDR3: TGTGCCAGCTCACCGGGACTAGCGGGGGGAGCAGATACGCAGTATTTT. The whole variable domain, filled in from reference TRBV18 and TRBJ2-3, reads NAGVMQNPRHLVRRRGQEARLRCSPMKGHSHVYWYRQLPEEGLKFMVYLQKENIIDESGMPKERFSAEFPKEGPSILRIQQVVRGDSAAYFCASSPGLAGGADTQYFGPGTRLTVL.

The CDR3 sequence: CASSLGGTGYGYTF. In nucleotides, the CDR3 is TGTGCCAGCAGCTTAGGAGGGACCGGCTATGGCTACACCTTC. The chain recombines TRBV7-2 with TRBJ1-2; perhaps TRBD1 as D (5 bases). CDR1 and CDR2 (germline): SGHTA, FQGNSA. This CDR3 has 14 amino acids. Deletions cut 1 base from V and 4 bases from J, with 10 bases between.

The table lists this clone with a few counts. The V and J genes are TRBV9 and TRBJ1-2; D unresolved. Between the trimmed V and J ends, which lost 1 base and 4 bases, there was a span of 8 bases. The CDR3 sequence is 13 residues long. Germline CDR1 reads SGDLS; CDR2 reads YYNGEE. The CDR3 coding sequence is TGTGCCAGCAGCGTACCAGGATTCTATGGCTACACCTTC. It translates to CASSVPGFYGYTF. Combining the CDR3 with reference TRBV9 and TRBJ1-2 gives the whole variable domain DSGVTQTPKHLITATGQRVTLRCSPRSGDLSVYWYQQSLDQGLQFLIQYYNGEERAKGNILERFSAQQFPDLHSELNLSSLELGDSALYFCASSVPGFYGYTFGSGTRLTVV.

This chain uses TRBV7-9 with TRBJ2-2, with 8 bases fitting TRBD2. Germline CDR1 is SEHNR and CDR2 is FQNEAQ (reference sequence). Trimming took 5 bases from V and 6 from J; bases not matched to a gene: 8. The CDR3 covers 15 residues. The CDR3 loop is CASSGAGTRPGELFF. The CDR3 bases are TGTGCCAGCAGCGGTGCCGGGACTAGGCCCGGGGAGCTGTTTTTT.

This chain connects TRBV19 to TRBJ2-1, with D possibly being TRBD2 (5 bases). CDR3 length equals 13 residues. Germline CDR1 is LNHDA and CDR2 is SQIVND (reference sequence). V was shortened by 2 bases and J by 7 bases, with 9 bases between the two germline ends. CDR3 nucleotides: TGTGCCAGTAGTATAACGGGGTGGAATGAGCAGTTCTTC. This gives the protein CASSITGWNEQFF.

This chain links TRBV3-1 (or the pseudogene TRBV3-2) with TRBJ1-3; D ambiguous. CDR3 length equals 14 residues. Looked up from germline, CDR1 is LGHDT and CDR2 is YNNKEL (reference sequence). Trimming stripped 2 bases from V and 8 bases from J, with 13 bases between. The CDR3 is CASSQSTNIYTIYF. CDR3 nucleotides: TGTGCCAGCAGCCAAAGCACAAATATATACACCATATATTTT.

The rearrangement joins TRBV6-2 or TRBV6-3 to TRBJ2-7, with 11 nucleotides matching TRBD1. The CDR3 sequence is 16 residues long. Germline V gives CDR1 MNHEY, CDR2 SVGEGT. Germline trimming cut 5 bases from V and 4 bases from J; bases unmatched to any gene: 10. The DNA of the CDR3 is TGTGCCAGCAGTCTCGGCACCGGGACAGGGGGTTACGAGCAGTACTTC. This gives the protein CASSLGTGTGGYEQYF.

J is TRBJ1-2 and V is TRBV12-5, with a tentative D call TRBD1 (5 bases). From germline, CDR1 is LGHNT and CDR2 FRNRAP. The CDR3 has 18 amino acids. Trimming pared 1 base from V and 1 base from J, leaving 19 bases between. CDR3 DNA sequence: TGTGCTAGTGGTTTGGGCGGTGTTGCGGGGCTTGGTAACTATGGCTACACCTTC. Residues: CASGLGGVAGLGNYGYTF.

This clone was found a few times. The chain couples TRBV5-6 to TRBJ1-2; unclear D gene. Germline CDR1 reads SGHDT; CDR2 reads YYEEEE. The ends were cut back, 0 bases at V and 2 bases at J, with 11 bases in the middle. The CDR3 covers 15 residues. The CDR3 nucleotides read TGTGCCAGCAGCTTGGCGGGCCCCGCCAACTATGGCTACACCTTC. Translated: CASSLAGPANYGYTF.

This sequence joins TRBV18 and TRBJ1-2; 12 nucleotides match TRBD1. With V trimmed by 3 bases and J by 8 bases, 1 base remained unmatched. This CDR3 is built from 13 residues. Germline V gene sequence: CDR1 KGHSH, CDR2 LQKENI. The chain's CDR3 is CASSPGTGGGYTF. CDR3 nucleotide sequence: TGTGCCAGCTCACCCGGGACAGGGGGCGGCTACACCTTC.

The chain recombines TRBV13 with TRBJ2-7, with 8 bases identical to TRBD2. Germline V gives CDR1 PRHDT, CDR2 FYEKMQ (reference sequence). Trimming took 0 bases from V and 2 from J; bases not matched to a gene: 6. The CDR3 has 16 residues. The CDR3 coding sequence is TGTGCCAGCAGCTTAGGCCTCGCGGGGGGCCCCTACGAGCAGTACTTC. Translation: CASSLGLAGGPYEQYF.

The table lists this clone with a count of one. The chain uses TRBV16 and TRBJ2-7; 7 nucleotides agree with TRBD2. Germline lookup yields CDR1 KGHSY and CDR2 FQNENV. The CDR3 extends over 14 amino acids. Losses at the gene ends were 5 bases for V and 8 bases for J; bases not matched to a gene: 12. In nucleotides, the CDR3 is TGTGCCAGCAGCAAGGGACTATCAACCGGCCAGCAGTACTTC. This gives the protein CASSKGLSTGQQYF.

The chain carries TRBV7-9 and TRBJ1-2; the match to TRBD1 covers 8 bases. Unmatched junction bases numbered 14, after V lost 7 bases and J lost 4 bases. The germline V gene encodes CDR1 SEHNR and CDR2 FQNEAQ (reference sequence). The CDR3 has 16 residues. For the CDR3, the DNA is TGTGCCAGCACCACCCCGGGGGGCAGGGGGCCCTATGGCTACACCTTC. Its translation: CASTTPGGRGPYGYTF. Variable domain in full (rest from reference TRBV7-9 and TRBJ1-2): DTGVSQNPRHKITKRGQNVTFRCDPISEHNRLYWYRQTLGQGPEFLTYFQNEAQLEKSRLLSDRFSAERPKGSFSTLEIQRTEQGDSAMYLCASTTPGGRGPYGYTFGSGTRLTVV.

This clone occurred once. This chain links TRBV2 with TRBJ2-3; D unresolved. CDR3 length: 15 amino acids. Germline lookup yields CDR1 SNHLY and CDR2 FYNNEI. V lost 3 bases and J 2 bases, leaving 12 bases between the germline ends. The CDR3 region is CASSDPGRATDTQYF. Written as DNA, the CDR3 is TGTGCCAGCAGTGATCCAGGCCGGGCCACAGATACGCAGTATTTT.

V usage is TRBV11-2 and J usage is TRBJ1-5; D is possibly TRBD1 (6 bases). The CDR3 is 14 residues long. Germline loops: CDR1 SGHAT, CDR2 FQNNGV. Trimming took off 5 bases at V and 7 bases at J, with 15 bases between the two ends. CDR3 residues: CASSQGGIRQPQHF. CDR3 in DNA: TGTGCCAGCAGCCAAGGGGGAATAAGGCAGCCCCAGCATTTT.